The text below deals with one T cell receptor (beta chain). No antigen is known for it. This record belongs to a study of T cells expressing NK-cell markers. Study context: The TCR beta repertoires originated in sorted CD3+CD56+NKG2C+, CD3+CD56+NKG2C- and CD3+CD56-NKG2C+ T cells. Serological testing identified most of the eight sequenced donors as HCMV-seropositive and one as seronegative.

Findings and caveats of the study: The same clonotypes also predominated in the CD3+CD56-NKG2C+ fraction of a handful of donors. Of the CD8+ T cells in six donors, about 1.0-8% belonged to dominant NKG2C+ clonotypes.

TCRdb re-analyzed the 5' RACE reads; it lists each CDR3 protein once, without DNA. This sample's table has about 380,000 distinct CDR3 sequences. The CDR3 runs to 16 residues. CDR1 and CDR2 from the germline V gene are MNHEY and SVGAGI. V and J are TRBV6-5 and TRBJ2-2; TCRdb picks TRBD2, but there is no DNA to check that call. This TCR was sampled from a man aged 18 to 69 in good health. Sequencing was performed on blood T cells: a sorted CD56 or NKG2C T cell subset, CD4+ or CD8+ T cells, or bulk PBMC T cells (not recorded which). The CDR3 here is CASSYGGPGNTGELFF.